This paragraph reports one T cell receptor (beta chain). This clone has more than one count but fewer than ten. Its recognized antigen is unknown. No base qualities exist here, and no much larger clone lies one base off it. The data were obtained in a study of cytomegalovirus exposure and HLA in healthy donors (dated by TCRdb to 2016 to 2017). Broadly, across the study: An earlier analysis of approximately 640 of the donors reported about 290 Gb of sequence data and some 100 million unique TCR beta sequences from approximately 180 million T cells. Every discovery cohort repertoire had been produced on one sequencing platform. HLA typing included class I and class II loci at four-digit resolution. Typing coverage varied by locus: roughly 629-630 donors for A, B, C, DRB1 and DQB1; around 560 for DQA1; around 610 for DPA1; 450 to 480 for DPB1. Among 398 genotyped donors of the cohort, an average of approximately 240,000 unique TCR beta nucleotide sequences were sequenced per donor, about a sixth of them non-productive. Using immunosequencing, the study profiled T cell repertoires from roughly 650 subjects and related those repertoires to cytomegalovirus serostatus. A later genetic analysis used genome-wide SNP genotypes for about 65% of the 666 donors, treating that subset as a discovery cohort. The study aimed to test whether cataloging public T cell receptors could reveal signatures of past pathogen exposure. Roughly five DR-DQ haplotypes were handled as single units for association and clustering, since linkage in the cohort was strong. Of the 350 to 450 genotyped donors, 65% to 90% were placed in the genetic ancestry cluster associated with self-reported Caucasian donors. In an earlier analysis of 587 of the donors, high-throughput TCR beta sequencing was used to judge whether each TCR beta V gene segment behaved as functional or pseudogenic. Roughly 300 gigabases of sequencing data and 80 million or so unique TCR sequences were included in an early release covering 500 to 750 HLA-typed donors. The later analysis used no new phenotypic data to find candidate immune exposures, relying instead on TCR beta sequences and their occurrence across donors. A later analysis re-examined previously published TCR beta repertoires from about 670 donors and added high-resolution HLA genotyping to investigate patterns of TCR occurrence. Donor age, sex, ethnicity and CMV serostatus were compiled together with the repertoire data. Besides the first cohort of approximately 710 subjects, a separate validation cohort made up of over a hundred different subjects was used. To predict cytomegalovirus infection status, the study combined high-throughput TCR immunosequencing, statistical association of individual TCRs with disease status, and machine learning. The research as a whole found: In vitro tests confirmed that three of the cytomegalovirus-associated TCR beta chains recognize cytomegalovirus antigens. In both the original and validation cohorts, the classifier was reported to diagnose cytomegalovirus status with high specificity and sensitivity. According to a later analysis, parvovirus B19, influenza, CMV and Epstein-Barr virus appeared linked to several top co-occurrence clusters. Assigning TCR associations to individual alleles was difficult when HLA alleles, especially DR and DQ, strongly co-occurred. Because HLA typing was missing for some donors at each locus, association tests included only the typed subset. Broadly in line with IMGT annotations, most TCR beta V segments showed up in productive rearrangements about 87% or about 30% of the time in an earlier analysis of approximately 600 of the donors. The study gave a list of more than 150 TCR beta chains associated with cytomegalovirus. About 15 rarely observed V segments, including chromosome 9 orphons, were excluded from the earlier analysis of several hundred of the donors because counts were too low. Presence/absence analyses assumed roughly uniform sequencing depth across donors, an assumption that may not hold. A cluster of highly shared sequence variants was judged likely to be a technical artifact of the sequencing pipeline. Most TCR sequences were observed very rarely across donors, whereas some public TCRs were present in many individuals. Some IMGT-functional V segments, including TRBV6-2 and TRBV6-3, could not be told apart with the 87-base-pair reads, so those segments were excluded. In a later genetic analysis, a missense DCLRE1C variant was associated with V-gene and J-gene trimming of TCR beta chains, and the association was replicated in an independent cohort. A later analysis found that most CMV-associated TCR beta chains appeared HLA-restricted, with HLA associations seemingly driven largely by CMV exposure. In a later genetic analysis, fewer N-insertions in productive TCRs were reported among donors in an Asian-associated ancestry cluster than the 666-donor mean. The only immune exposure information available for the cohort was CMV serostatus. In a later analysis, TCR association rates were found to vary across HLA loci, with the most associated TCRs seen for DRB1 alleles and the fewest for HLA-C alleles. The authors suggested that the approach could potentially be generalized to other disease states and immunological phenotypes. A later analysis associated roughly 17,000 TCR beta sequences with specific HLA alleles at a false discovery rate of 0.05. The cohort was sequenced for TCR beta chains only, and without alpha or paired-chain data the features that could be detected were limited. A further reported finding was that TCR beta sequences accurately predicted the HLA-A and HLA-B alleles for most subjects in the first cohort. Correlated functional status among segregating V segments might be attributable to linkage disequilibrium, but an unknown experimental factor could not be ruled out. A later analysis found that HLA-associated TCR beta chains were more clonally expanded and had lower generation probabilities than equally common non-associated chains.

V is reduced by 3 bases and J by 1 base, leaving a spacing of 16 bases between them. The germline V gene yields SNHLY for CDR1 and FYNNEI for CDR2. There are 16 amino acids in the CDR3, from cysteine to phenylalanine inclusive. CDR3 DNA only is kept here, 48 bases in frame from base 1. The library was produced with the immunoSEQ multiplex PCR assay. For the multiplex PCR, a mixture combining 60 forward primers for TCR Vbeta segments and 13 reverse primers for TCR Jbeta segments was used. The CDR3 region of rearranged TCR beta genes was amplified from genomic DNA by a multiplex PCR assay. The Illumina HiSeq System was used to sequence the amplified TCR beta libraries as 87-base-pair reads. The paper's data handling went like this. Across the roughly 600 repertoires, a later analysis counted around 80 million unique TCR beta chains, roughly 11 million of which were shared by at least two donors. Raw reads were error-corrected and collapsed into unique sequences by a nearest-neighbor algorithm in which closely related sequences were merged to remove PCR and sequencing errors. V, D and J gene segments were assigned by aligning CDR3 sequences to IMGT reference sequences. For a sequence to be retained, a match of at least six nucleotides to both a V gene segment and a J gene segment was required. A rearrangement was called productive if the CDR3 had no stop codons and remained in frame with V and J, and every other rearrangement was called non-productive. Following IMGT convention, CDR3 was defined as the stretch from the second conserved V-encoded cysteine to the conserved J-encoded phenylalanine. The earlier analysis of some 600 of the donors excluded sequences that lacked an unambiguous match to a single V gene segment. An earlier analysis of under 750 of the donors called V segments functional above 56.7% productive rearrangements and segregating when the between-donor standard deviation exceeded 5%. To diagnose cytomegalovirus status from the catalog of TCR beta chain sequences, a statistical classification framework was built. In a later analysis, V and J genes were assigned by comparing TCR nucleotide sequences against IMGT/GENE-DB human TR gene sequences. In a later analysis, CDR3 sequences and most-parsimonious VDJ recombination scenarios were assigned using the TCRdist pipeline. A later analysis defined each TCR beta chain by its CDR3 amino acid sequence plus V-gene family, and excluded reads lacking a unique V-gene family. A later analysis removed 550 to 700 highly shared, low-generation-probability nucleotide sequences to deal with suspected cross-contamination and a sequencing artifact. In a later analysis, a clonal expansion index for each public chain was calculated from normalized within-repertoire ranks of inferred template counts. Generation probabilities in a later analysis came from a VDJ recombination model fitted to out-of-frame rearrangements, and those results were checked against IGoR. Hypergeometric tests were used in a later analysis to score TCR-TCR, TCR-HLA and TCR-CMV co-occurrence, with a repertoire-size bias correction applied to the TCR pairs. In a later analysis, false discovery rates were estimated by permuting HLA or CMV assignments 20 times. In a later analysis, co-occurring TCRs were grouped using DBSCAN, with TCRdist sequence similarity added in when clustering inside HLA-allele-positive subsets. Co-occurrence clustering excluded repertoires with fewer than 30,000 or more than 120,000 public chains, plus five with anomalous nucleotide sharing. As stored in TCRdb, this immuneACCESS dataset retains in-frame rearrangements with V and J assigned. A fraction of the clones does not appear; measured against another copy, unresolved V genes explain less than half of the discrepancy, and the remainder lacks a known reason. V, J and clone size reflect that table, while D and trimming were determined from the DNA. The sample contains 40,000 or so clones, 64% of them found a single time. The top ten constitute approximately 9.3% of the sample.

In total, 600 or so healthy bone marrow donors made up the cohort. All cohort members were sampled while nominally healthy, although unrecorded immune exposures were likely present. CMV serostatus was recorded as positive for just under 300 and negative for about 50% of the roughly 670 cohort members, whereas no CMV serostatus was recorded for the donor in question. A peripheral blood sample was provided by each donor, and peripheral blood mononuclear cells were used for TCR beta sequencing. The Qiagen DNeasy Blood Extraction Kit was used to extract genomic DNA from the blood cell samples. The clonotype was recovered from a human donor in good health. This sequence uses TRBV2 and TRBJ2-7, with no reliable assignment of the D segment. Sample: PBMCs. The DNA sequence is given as TGTGCCAGCAGTGAGGGTCGTCGGGTCGGATCCTACGAGCAGTACTTC. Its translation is CASSEGRRVGSYEQYF.